The TCR beta chain under discussion was sequenced for a study of T-cell reconstitution after alpha-beta-depleted transplantation in children. V trimming: 5 bases; J trimming: 9 bases; junction bases outside the gene matches: 4. This CDR3 region has 12 residues. The V gene's germline CDR1 is SGHTA and CDR2 FQGNSA. Unique molecular identifiers were incorporated into the prepared TCRbeta library. TCRdb processed the PCR reads anew with MiXCR; each CDR3 protein has one entry. The sample lists over 200,000 distinct CDR3 sequences; 8% to 10% were seen once. This clonotype has just a few counts. The receptor was derived from a human donor who donated a stem cell graft to a child with acute lymphoblastic leukemia. J is TRBJ2-3 and V is TRBV7-2; TRBD2 matches 8 bases. The specimen was PBMCs from the stem cell graft donor, collected from the stem cell graft. The CDR3 here is CASSLLAGTQYF. The CDR3 nucleotides are TGTGCCAGCAGCCTTTTAGCGGGGACGCAGTATTTT.